This TCR beta chain was found in a study of immune evolution from preneoplasia to lung adenocarcinoma. Comment on this clone: Its antigen is not identified.

Resections took place in Japan or China from about 2014 to 2018. H&E slides confirmed each diagnosis, reviewed by two pathologists independently. Findings and caveats of the study: Later-stage lesions appeared to have more T cells, more diversity, less clonality.

Generated by immunoSEQ multiplex PCR, the TCRdb table keeps only in-frame clones and is missing some. Among over 30,000 clones listed, about 74% were seen once. The CDR3 contains 13 residues. CDR1 SGHTA and CDR2 FQGNSA come from the germline V gene. Deletions cut 4 bases from V and 4 bases from J, with 10 bases between. Specimen: FFPE invasive lung adenocarcinoma tissue. The receptor comes from a person aged 55 to 75 with lung adenocarcinoma. The rearrangement joins TRBV7-2 to TRBJ1-2, with a tentative D call TRBD1 (5 bases). The CDR3 loop is CASSSGQGYGYTF. The CDR3 coding sequence is TGTGCCAGCAGCTCCGGACAAGGCTATGGCTACACCTTC.